The 15 T cell receptor beta chains in this list originate from one sample, sequenced in a study of CD8+CD57+ T cells in acquired aplastic anemia. Researchers used genomic DNA as the template to profile TCR beta VDJ and CDR3. TCRdb reprocessed the reads via MiXCR and lists one record per CDR3 protein. The sample has 400,000 to 600,000 distinct CDR3 sequences; around 30% are singletons. Those patients picked for sequencing had displayed CD8+CD57+ cell expansion on flow cytometry. The sample taken for sequencing was sorted CD4+, CD8+, or CD8+CD57+ T cells (not recorded which) from PBMCs. Source of these receptors: a human donor with aplastic anemia.

This clonotype was detected ten times or more. V usage is TRBV7-9 and J usage is TRBJ2-7; 10 bases line up with TRBD1. J lost 6 bases, V lost 5 bases, and 7 bases had no gene match. The CDR3 runs to 14 residues. Per germline, CDR1 SEHNR and CDR2 FQNEAQ (reference sequence). The CDR3: CASSRGQGTAEQYF. CDR3 coding DNA: TGTGCCAGCAGCCGGGGACAGGGGACCGCCGAGCAGTACTTC.

This clonotype was detected many times. CDR3 in amino acids: CATSDPRTEETQYF. The CDR3 DNA sequence: TGTGCCACCAGTGATCCAAGGACAGAAGAGACCCAGTACTTC. The V call is TRBV24-1, the J call TRBJ2-5, with D perhaps TRBD1 (6 bases). The germline gives CDR1 KGHDR, CDR2 SFDVKD. V was trimmed by 3 bases and J by 3 bases, leaving 10 bases between them. The CDR3 has 14 amino acids.

This clonotype was detected many times. This chain links TRBV11-1 with TRBJ2-3; 14 bases match TRBD2. Looked up from germline, CDR1 is SGHAT and CDR2 is FQDESV (reference sequence). Trimming took 5 bases from V and 5 from J; bases not matched to a gene: 3. The CDR3 runs to 15 residues. The CDR3 DNA is TGTGCCAGCAGCCTAGGACTAGCGGGAGGAGATACGCAGTATTTT. Encoded protein: CASSLGLAGGDTQYF.

The V and J genes are TRBV14 and TRBJ1-3; D might be TRBD1 (5 bases). Per the germline V gene, CDR1 is SGHDN and CDR2 is FVKESK. V gave up 3 bases and J gave up 0 bases, with 15 bases separating them. The CDR3 runs 17 residues. In DNA form, the CDR3 reads TGTGCCAGCAGCCATTTCGCTGTTGGGGGCTCTGGAAACACCATATATTTT. Translation: CASSHFAVGGSGNTIYF.

This clonotype has just a few counts. A much more abundant neighbour one base away suggests this may be a read error. The chain carries TRBV7-2 and TRBJ1-1; possible D gene TRBD1, 5 bases. The CDR3 is 13 residues long. Germline values: CDR1 SGHTA, CDR2 FQGNSA. The CDR3 protein is CVSSLGGDTEAFF. CDR3 nucleotide sequence: TGTGTCAGCAGCTTAGGAGGGGACACTGAAGCTTTCTTT.

In this sample, this clonotype turned up a few times. Germline and junction disagree at one end, which may indicate a read error. The chain is built from TRBV10-3 and TRBJ1-2; D might be TRBD1 (6 bases). Germline CDR1 is ENHRY and CDR2 is SYGVKD. The CDR3 consists of 15 residues. This CDR3 is CASSSWWGGLEGYTF. The DNA of the CDR3 is TGTGCCAGCAGTTCATGGTGGGGGGGGCTGGAAGGCTACACCTTC.

The chain joins TRBV6-1 to TRBJ1-1; tentatively, D is TRBD1 (5 bases). CDR3 length: 15 amino acids. V lost 6 bases, J lost 2 bases, and 16 bases lay in between. From germline, CDR1 is MNHNS and CDR2 SASEGT. The CDR3 sequence is CASSPSHGGNTEAFF. The CDR3 DNA is TGTGCCAGCAGCCCTAGTCACGGGGGAAACACTGAAGCTTTCTTT.

This rearrangement joins TRBV7-9 to TRBJ2-4; D is unresolved. The CDR3 spans 15 residues. The V gene's germline CDR1 is SEHNR and CDR2 FQNEAQ (reference sequence). V lost 3 bases and J 0 bases, leaving 9 bases between the germline ends. CDR3 amino acids: CASSLAGLAKNIQYF. CDR3 bases: TGTGCCAGCAGCTTGGCAGGATTAGCCAAAAACATTCAGTACTTC.

This clonotype was counted between two and nine times. Written as DNA, the CDR3 is TGTGCCAGCAGCCAAGCCGAGGGGGCCGGGGCCAACGTCCTGACTTTC. This sequence encodes CASSQAEGAGANVLTF. The chain uses TRBV7-6 and TRBJ2-6; the match to TRBD1 covers 7 bases. V was clipped by 5 bases and J by 4 bases; unmatched bases: 8. Germline CDR1 reads SGHVS; CDR2 reads FNYEAQ. The CDR3 is 16 amino acids.

This clonotype showed up just a few times. The chain has TRBV20-1 and TRBJ2-1; 8 nucleotides align to TRBD2. V shed 6 bases and J 6 bases; nucleotides not matched to a gene: 10. The CDR3 is 14 amino acids. Germline values: CDR1 DFQATT, CDR2 SNEGSKA (reference sequence). The CDR3: CSAPPGLVGNEQFF. In nucleotides, the CDR3 is TGCAGTGCACCACCGGGACTAGTCGGCAATGAGCAGTTCTTC.

This clonotype was seen more than once but under ten times. The V call is TRBV30, the J call TRBJ2-7, with 8 positions matching TRBD1. Germline loops: CDR1 GTSNPN, CDR2 SVGIG (reference sequence). J lost 3 bases, V lost 4 bases, and 8 bases had no gene match. There are 14 residues in the CDR3. CDR3 region: CAWNSGTGNYEQYF. The CDR3 nucleotides are TGTGCCTGGAACTCCGGGACAGGCAACTACGAGCAGTACTTC.

The rearrangement joins TRBV19 to TRBJ2-3; D gene unclear. Germline CDR1 reads LNHDA; CDR2 reads SQIVND (reference sequence). The V and J ends lost 5 bases and 5 bases respectively, with 5 bases between them. This CDR3 region has 11 residues. The CDR3 region has the DNA TGTGCCAGTAGTTACGGAGATACGCAGTATTTT. Its protein product is CASSYGDTQYF. The variable domain in full, with the rest retrieved from reference TRBV19 and TRBJ2-3, is DGGITQSPKYLFRKEGQNVTLSCEQNLNHDAMYWYRQDPGQGLRLIYYSQIVNDFQKGDIAEGYSVSREKKESFPLTVTSAQKNPTAFYLCASSYGDTQYFGPGTRLTVL.

This rearrangement joins TRBV7-2 to TRBJ2-2; D is ambiguous. CDR1 SGHTA and CDR2 FQGNSA come from the germline V gene. V gave up 2 bases and J gave up 8 bases, with 9 bases separating them. This CDR3 contains 13 residues. CDR3 protein: CASSLRWGGELFF. CDR3 sequence (DNA): TGTGCCAGCAGCTTACGGTGGGGAGGGGAGCTGTTTTTT.

Points on this clonotype: One end of the junction does not line up with germline, which may come from a read error. This sequence joins TRBV24-1 and TRBJ2-3; 7 bases map to TRBD1. This CDR3 contains 14 residues. The germline V gene has CDR1 KGHDR and CDR2 SFDVKD. The CDR3 region is CATRDLRQGDTQYF. CDR3 bases: TGTGCCACCAGGGATTTGCGACAGGGAGATACGCAGTATTTT.

This clonotype was picked up a small number of times. Being one base from a much bigger clone, this may be a read error. The chain has TRBV25-1 and TRBJ1-1; possibly TRBD1 for D (5 bases). CDR3 length: 13 residues. The germline V gene has CDR1 MGHDK and CDR2 SYGVNS. Here the CDR3 reads CASSEGTNAEAFF. The CDR3 DNA follows: TGTGCCAGCAGTGAGGGGACGAACGCTGAAGCTTTCTTT.